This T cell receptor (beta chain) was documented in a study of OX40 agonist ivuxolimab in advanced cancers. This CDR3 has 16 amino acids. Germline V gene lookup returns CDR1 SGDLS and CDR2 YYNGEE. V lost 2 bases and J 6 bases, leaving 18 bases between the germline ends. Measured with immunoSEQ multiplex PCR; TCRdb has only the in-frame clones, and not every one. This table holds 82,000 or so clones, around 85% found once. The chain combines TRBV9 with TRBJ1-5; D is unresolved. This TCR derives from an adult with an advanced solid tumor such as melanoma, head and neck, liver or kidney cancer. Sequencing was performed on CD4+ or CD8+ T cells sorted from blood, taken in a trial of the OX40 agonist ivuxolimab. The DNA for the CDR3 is TGTGCCAGCAGCGTGACTTGGGAGGCCGGTGGTCAGCCCCAGCATTTT. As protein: CASSVTWEAGGQPQHF.